The present entry profiles one T cell receptor (beta chain) with its context. The treatment: oral pan-JAK inhibitor, 5-10 mg twice daily. Extracted RNA was reverse transcribed into cDNA, the sequencing template. Assay used: immunoSEQ multiplex PCR; TCRdb lists only in-frame clones, some missing. The repertoire holds about 250,000 clones, with 60% as singletons. These data originate in a study of CD8+ T cells in alopecia areata. CDR3 size: 13 residues. CDR1 and CDR2 from the germline V gene are GTSNPN and SVGIG (reference sequence). Trimming cost V 1 base and J 0 bases, with 4 bases left between them. The rearrangement uses TRBV30 and TRBJ1-5; D not resolved. Sample: CD4+ T cells sorted from blood, taken at roughly week 53, from a patient treated with tofacitinib. This clonotype was sampled from a human donor with alopecia areata. The CDR3 region has the DNA TGTGCCTGGAGTGATGATAGCAATCAGCCCCAGCATTTT. Its protein product is CAWSDDSNQPQHF.